The present T cell receptor (beta chain) was sequenced within a study of T cells in Graves' hyperthyroidism and ophthalmopathy. Whole-study findings and limits: Within blood appeared most thyroid clonotypes that had expanded above 0.001. Ophthalmopathy and stable hyperthyroidism were separated by a 13 V-J model.

As concerns this clonotype: What it recognizes is unknown. A junction end diverges from the germline sequence, so it may reflect a read error.

TCR beta CDR3 regions were amplified from RNA transcripts. The HTBI primer set served for first-round RT-PCR of the TCR CDR3. TCRdb re-derived calls from the multiplex PCR reads in MiXCR, one entry per CDR3 protein. The table lists about 420,000 distinct CDR3 sequences, 12% to 15% of them singletons. Among the patients, aged 18 to 65, hyperthyroidism was newly diagnosed and had lasted under 2 months. Using about 10 ml of fresh peripheral blood, PBMCs were prepared. Germline CDR1 and CDR2: DFQATT and SNEGSKA (reference sequence). The CDR3 spans 13 residues. What was sequenced was blood. The V call is TRBV20-1, the J call TRBJ1-1, with 9 positions matching TRBD1. This clonotype originated in a woman in her late teens or twenties with Graves' hyperthyroidism. The CDR3 region has the DNA TGCAGTGCCAACAATGACAGGGGGGCTGAAGCTTCCTTT. This gives the protein CSANNDRGAEASF.